A single sample gave rise to the 27 T cell receptor beta chains below, sequenced in a study of shared clonotypes between healthy human individuals. The protocol was immunoSEQ multiplex PCR, while the TCRdb copy is restricted to in-frame clones and leaves out a portion. The sample lists some 2 million clones; about 95% were seen once. Terminally differentiated effector memory CD45RA+ cells were excluded from the naive CD8 cells, which were CD45RO-negative and positively selected for CCR7. Sequencing used naive CD8+ T cells sorted from blood. These receptor sequences come from a man aged 18 to 35 in good health.

This chain uses TRBV6-1 with TRBJ2-3; D remains ambiguous. Germline CDR1 is MNHNS and CDR2 is SASEGT. This CDR3 has 17 amino acids. V shed 3 bases and J shed 7 bases, with 23 bases lying between them. CDR3 loop: CASSEETSGNQLYTQYF. DNA for the CDR3: TGTGCCAGCAGTGAGGAGACGAGTGGGAATCAATTATATACGCAGTATTTT.

The chain joins TRBV18 to TRBJ2-7, with TRBD1 identical over 7 bases. The ends lost 4 bases at V and 3 bases at J; junction bases unmatched: 9. Germline values: CDR1 KGHSH, CDR2 LQKENI. The CDR3 has 15 residues. The CDR3 sequence is CASSHWDSSYYEQYF. For the CDR3, the DNA is TGTGCCAGCTCACACTGGGACAGCTCCTACTACGAGCAGTACTTC.

As concerns this clone: One end of the junction fails to match germline, which may point to a read error. V gene TRBV5-1 combines with J gene TRBJ1-1, with TRBD1 matching 7 bases. From germline, CDR1 is SGHRS and CDR2 YFSETQ. This CDR3 region has 14 residues. The CDR3, as DNA: TGCGCCAGCAGCTTACAGGGGAGTTCGACTGACGCTTTCTTT. Translated, it gives CASSLQGSSTDAFF.

The chain has TRBV27 and TRBJ1-2; TRBD1 is a possible D gene (6 bases). The ends were cut back, 5 bases at V and 1 base at J, with 20 bases in the middle. The V gene's germline CDR1 is MNHEY and CDR2 SMNVEV (reference sequence). The CDR3 sequence is 17 residues long. CDR3 in DNA: TGTGCCAGCAGTCCGTTCCCCGACAGGCCTCTTAACTATGGCTACACCTTC. It translates to CASSPFPDRPLNYGYTF.

J is TRBJ2-7 and V is TRBV6-1; D is unclear. V was trimmed by 3 bases and J by 0 bases, leaving 9 bases between them. The length of the CDR3 is 14 residues. Germline values: CDR1 MNHNS, CDR2 SASEGT. The CDR3 DNA sequence: TGTGCCAGCAGTGACCCGGGCTACTCCTACGAGCAGTACTTC. This sequence encodes CASSDPGYSYEQYF.

The chain combines TRBV13 with TRBJ2-1; tentative D call: TRBD1 (6 bases). Germline CDR1 reads PRHDT; CDR2 reads FYEKMQ (reference sequence). V shed 4 bases and J shed 6 bases, with 13 bases lying between them. CDR3 length: 14 amino acids. The CDR3 DNA sequence: TGTGCCAGCAGCTGGCAGGGGCTGCTCAATGAGCAGTTCTTC. It codes for CASSWQGLLNEQFF.

The chain employs TRBV7-2 and TRBJ2-1, with unresolved D. Trimming took off 0 bases at V and 7 bases at J, with 7 bases between the two ends. Germline loops: CDR1 SGHTA, CDR2 FQGNSA. The CDR3 contains 13 residues. The CDR3 sequence is CASSLALINEQFF. CDR3 in DNA: TGTGCCAGCAGCTTAGCCCTCATTAATGAGCAGTTCTTC.

In regard to this clone: Without the conserved terminal phenylalanine or tryptophan, this CDR3 likely stems from a read error. The DNA is left out, because the CDR3 cannot be placed on it with certainty; the CDR3 is given as TCRdb lists it. The CDR3: CASSSGTEIPD. This chain joins TRBV6-5 and TRBJ2-3; the D call TRBD1 from the table was never checked on the DNA. Per germline, CDR1 MNHEY and CDR2 SVGAGI. The CDR3 adds up to 11 amino acids, both ends counted.

CDR3 DNA sequence: TGTGCCAGCAGTGAAGGGACTACAGAGACCCAGTACTTC. This gives the protein CASSEGTTETQYF. The genes are TRBV2 and TRBJ2-5; the D gene is possibly TRBD2 (6 bases). The CDR3 runs to 13 residues. Germline V gene sequence: CDR1 SNHLY, CDR2 FYNNEI. Trimming removed 1 base from V and 4 bases from J, with 7 bases in between.

Concerning this clone: Other DNA variants within this sample encode the same CDR3. The J gene is TRBJ2-1, the V gene TRBV27; 14 bases map to TRBD2. V was clipped by 6 bases and J by 6 bases; unmatched bases: 4. This CDR3 spans 15 amino acids. Per germline, CDR1 MNHEY and CDR2 SMNVEV (reference sequence). DNA for the CDR3: TGTGCCAGCAGCTCCGGGACTAGCGGGGGCAATGAGCAGTTCTTC. Its protein product is CASSSGTSGGNEQFF.

The chain carries TRBV6-5 and TRBJ2-5; 13 bases fit TRBD2. J lost 2 bases, V lost 2 bases, and 2 bases had no gene match. The length of the CDR3 is 16 residues. Germline values: CDR1 MNHEY, CDR2 SVGAGI. The CDR3 sequence is CASSYGTSGIQETQYF. The DNA for the CDR3 is TGTGCCAGCAGTTACGGGACTAGCGGGATACAAGAGACCCAGTACTTC.

This clone was detected a few times. Additional DNA sequences in this sample encode the identical CDR3. The CDR3 nucleotides read TGTGCCAGCAGCTTAGGGCAGGGAGATTCACCCCTCCACTTT. Encoded protein: CASSLGQGDSPLHF. The chain uses TRBV7-9 and TRBJ1-6; TRBD1 might be the D (5 bases). Germline CDR1 reads SEHNR; CDR2 reads FQNEAQ (reference sequence). The CDR3 totals 14 residues. V was pared by 1 base and J by 8 bases, with 9 bases between.

V and J are TRBV19 and TRBJ2-7; 11 bases line up with TRBD1. Per germline, CDR1 LNHDA and CDR2 SQIVND (reference sequence). Trimming removed 8 bases from V and 7 bases from J; junction bases left unmatched: 10. CDR3 length: 14 amino acids. CDR3 protein: CASSNGQGAWEQYF. The CDR3, as DNA: TGTGCCAGTTCCAACGGACAGGGGGCCTGGGAGCAGTACTTC.

The chain has TRBV6-4 and TRBJ2-7; 11 bases agree with TRBD2. Germline V lookup: CDR1 MRHNA, CDR2 SNTAGT. V shed 5 bases and J 7 bases; nucleotides not matched to a gene: 7. The CDR3 is made up of 14 amino acids. CDR3 in amino acids: CASSRLAGTKEQYF. The DNA for the CDR3 is TGTGCCAGCAGTAGACTAGCGGGAACTAAAGAGCAGTACTTC.

The rearrangement links TRBV7-2 to TRBJ1-5; D is possibly TRBD1 (5 bases). Germline loops: CDR1 SGHTA, CDR2 FQGNSA. The CDR3 consists of 15 residues. With 1 base removed from V and 0 bases from J, the gap between germline ends came to 7 bases. CDR3 protein: CASSLGQFSNQPQHF. The CDR3 nucleotides are TGTGCCAGCAGCTTAGGACAGTTTAGCAATCAGCCCCAGCATTTT. The entire variable domain, with the rest obtained from reference TRBV7-2 and TRBJ1-5, is as follows: GAGVSQSPSNKVTEKGKDVELRCDPISGHTALYWYRQSLGQGLEFLIYFQGNSAPDKSGLPSDRFSAERTGGSVSTLTIQRTQQEDSAVYLCASSLGQFSNQPQHFGDGTRLSIL.

J is TRBJ2-7 and V is TRBV7-8, with TRBD2 identical over 12 bases. Losses at the gene ends were 4 bases for V and 0 bases for J; bases not matched to a gene: 7. The CDR3 is 17 residues long. Looked up from germline, CDR1 is SGHVS and CDR2 is FQNEAQ. CDR3: CASSSTSGGLSSYEQYF. The CDR3 nucleotides read TGTGCCAGCAGCTCGACTAGCGGGGGCCTGAGCTCCTACGAGCAGTACTTC.

The chain couples TRBV9 to TRBJ1-2; a possible D gene is TRBD1 (5 bases). This CDR3 comprises 14 residues. Germline V gene lookup returns CDR1 SGDLS and CDR2 YYNGEE. V was trimmed by 4 bases and J by 2 bases, leaving 12 bases between them. CDR3 in DNA: TGTGCCAGCAGCACCGGGACGGCGAACTATGGCTACACCTTC. Encoded protein: CASSTGTANYGYTF.

The J gene is TRBJ2-7, the V gene TRBV4-1; possible D gene TRBD1, 6 bases. The V end was cut by 0 bases, the J end by 0 bases, with 9 bases between. The length of the CDR3 is 15 residues. Looked up from germline, CDR1 is MGHRA and CDR2 is YSYEKL. CDR3 sequence (DNA): TGCGCCAGCAGCCAAGAGGGGGACAACTCCTACGAGCAGTACTTC. Protein sequence: CASSQEGDNSYEQYF.

The gene calls are TRBV4-3 and TRBJ2-3, with D unresolved. Between the trimmed V and J ends, which lost 4 bases and 2 bases, there was a span of 16 bases. The CDR3 loop spans 16 amino acids. From germline, CDR1 is LGHNA and CDR2 YSLEER. The CDR3 is CASSPDGGIYTDTQYF. The CDR3 nucleotides are TGCGCCAGCAGCCCGGACGGTGGGATTTACACAGATACGCAGTATTTT.

The CDR3 protein is CASSLNPPGNGYTF. CDR3 nucleotide sequence: TGTGCCAGCAGTTTAAACCCGCCTGGGAATGGCTACACCTTC. J is TRBJ1-2 and V is TRBV27; D is unresolved. This CDR3 region has 14 residues. CDR1 is MNHEY, CDR2 SMNVEV, per germline (reference sequence). The germline V and J ends were trimmed by 2 bases and 6 bases, with 13 bases remaining between them.

The rearrangement links TRBV2 to TRBJ2-7; no firm D call. The V end lost 4 bases, the J end lost 5 bases, and 3 bases lay between the germline ends. The V gene's germline CDR1 is SNHLY and CDR2 FYNNEI. The CDR3 runs 10 residues. The DNA for the CDR3 is TGTGCCAGCAGTGGTCACGAGCAGTACTTC. It specifies CASSGHEQYF. The variable domain in full, with the rest retrieved from reference TRBV2 and TRBJ2-7, is EPEVTQTPSHQVTQMGQEVILRCVPISNHLYFYWYRQILGQKVEFLVSFYNNEISEKSEIFDDQFSVERPDGSNFTLKIRSTKLEDSAMYFCASSGHEQYFGPGTRLTVT.

This chain uses TRBV6-1 with TRBJ2-1; 12 bases are shared with TRBD1. The CDR3 runs 14 residues. Germline CDR1 is MNHNS and CDR2 is SASEGT. With V trimmed by 5 bases and J by 8 bases, 4 bases remained unmatched. CDR3 loop: CASSTGTGGDEQFF. CDR3 coding DNA: TGTGCCAGCAGTACCGGGACAGGGGGCGATGAGCAGTTCTTC.

The chain recombines TRBV4-3 with TRBJ2-7, with D perhaps TRBD1 (6 bases). Germline assignment: CDR1 LGHNA and CDR2 YSLEER. This CDR3 region has 17 residues. The germline V and J ends were trimmed by 0 bases and 0 bases, with 15 bases remaining between them. For the CDR3, the DNA is TGCGCCAGCAGCCAAGAATATCCCCAGGGGATCTCCTACGAGCAGTACTTC. Its translation: CASSQEYPQGISYEQYF.

The chain joins TRBV5-6 to TRBJ1-2; 8 nucleotides match TRBD1. V trimming: 2 bases; J trimming: 8 bases; junction bases outside the gene matches: 2. This CDR3 contains 12 residues. Germline CDR1 SGHDT, CDR2 YYEEEE. CDR3 in DNA: TGTGCCAGCAGCTTCCAGGGGGCAGGCTACACCTTC. Its protein product is CASSFQGAGYTF. The variable domain in full, completed from reference TRBV5-6 and TRBJ1-2, reads DAGVTQSPTHLIKTRGQQVTLRCSPKSGHDTVSWYQQALGQGPQFIFQYYEEEERQRGNFPDRFSGHQFPNYSSELNVNALLLGDSALYLCASSFQGAGYTFGSGTRLTVV.

This chain links TRBV4-1 with TRBJ2-1; 7 bases fit TRBD2. The V gene end was trimmed by 0 bases and the J gene end by 4 bases; junction bases not matched to a gene: 6. CDR1 MGHRA and CDR2 YSYEKL come from the germline V gene. The length of the CDR3 is 16 residues. CDR3 coding DNA: TGCGCCAGCAGCCAAGATGGGGGAGGGAAATACAATGAGCAGTTCTTC. Protein: CASSQDGGGKYNEQFF.

V is TRBV5-1 and J is TRBJ2-7; D might be TRBD1 (6 bases). This CDR3 region has 14 residues. Germline V gene sequence: CDR1 SGHRS, CDR2 YFSETQ. The V gene lost 9 bases and the J gene lost 2 bases, with 18 bases spanning the gap. The CDR3 DNA reads TGCGCCACCCGGTTAGGGCAGGGGACCTACGAGCAGTACTTC. Translation gives CATRLGQGTYEQYF.

In regard to this clone: This CDR3 is also generated by other DNA sequences in the sample. The V gene is TRBV9, the J gene TRBJ2-5; weak D call: TRBD1 (6 bases). The germline CDR1 and CDR2 sequences are SGDLS and YYNGEE. There are 15 residues in the CDR3. Trimming took 0 bases from V and 2 from J, leaving 11 bases between them. This CDR3 reads CASSVAGTPQETQYF. The DNA of the CDR3 is TGTGCCAGCAGCGTAGCTGGGACACCTCAAGAGACCCAGTACTTC.